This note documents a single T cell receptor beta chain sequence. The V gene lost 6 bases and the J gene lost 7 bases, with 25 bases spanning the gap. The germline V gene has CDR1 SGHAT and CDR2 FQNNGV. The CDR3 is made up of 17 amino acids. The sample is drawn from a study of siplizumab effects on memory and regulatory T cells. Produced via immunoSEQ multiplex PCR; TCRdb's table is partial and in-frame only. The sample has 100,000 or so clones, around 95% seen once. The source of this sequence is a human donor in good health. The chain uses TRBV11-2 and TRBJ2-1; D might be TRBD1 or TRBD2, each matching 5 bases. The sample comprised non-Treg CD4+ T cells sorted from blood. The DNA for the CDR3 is TGTGCCAGCAGGCGATGGGGAACCGGGACCGACGAGAATGAGCAGTTCTTC. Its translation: CASRRWGTGTDENEQFF.